This section outlines one T cell receptor (beta chain) sequence together with its context. Its antigen is unknown. This entry comes from a study of cytomegalovirus exposure and HLA in healthy donors. Findings and caveats of the study: Earlier results showed most TCR beta V segments being productive about 87% or about 30% of the time. Reportedly, fewer N-insertions than the roughly 690-donor mean appeared in an Asian-associated ancestry cluster in a later analysis. The authors later linked a missense DCLRE1C variant to TCR beta V- and J-gene trimming.

Primers for the PCR totalled 60 Vbeta and 13 Jbeta. Libraries were prepared by immunoSEQ multiplex PCR; TCRdb keeps only in-frame clonotypes and omits some of them. This table has fewer than 250,000 clones, about 87% appearing once. This CDR3 comprises 17 residues. The junction had 12 bases not matched to a gene; V was cut back by 4 bases and J by 2 bases. Germline assignment: CDR1 SEHNR and CDR2 FQNEAQ (reference sequence). Healthy bone marrow donors formed the donor group. The source is a woman aged 18-29 years in good health and CMV-seronegative. Material for sequencing was PBMCs. The J gene is TRBJ2-5, the V gene TRBV7-9; 8 bases line up with TRBD2. For the CDR3, the DNA is TGTGCCAGCAGCTCCCTAATGACTAGCGAAGGACAAGAGACCCAGTACTTC. This sequence encodes CASSSLMTSEGQETQYF. Using reference TRBV7-9 and TRBJ2-5 for the parts outside the CDR3, the full variable domain is DTGVSQNPRHKITKRGQNVTFRCDPISEHNRLYWYRQTLGQGPEFLTYFQNEAQLEKSRLLSDRFSAERPKGSFSTLEIQRTEQGDSAMYLCASSSLMTSEGQETQYFGPGTRLLVL.